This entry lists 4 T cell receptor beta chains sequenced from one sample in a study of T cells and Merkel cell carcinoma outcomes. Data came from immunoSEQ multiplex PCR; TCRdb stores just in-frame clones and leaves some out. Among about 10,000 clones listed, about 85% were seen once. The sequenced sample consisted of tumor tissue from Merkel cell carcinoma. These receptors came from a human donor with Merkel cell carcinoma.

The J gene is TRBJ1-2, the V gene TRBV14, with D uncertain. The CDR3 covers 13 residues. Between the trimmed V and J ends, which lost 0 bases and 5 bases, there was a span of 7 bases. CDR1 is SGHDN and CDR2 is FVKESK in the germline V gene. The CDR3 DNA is TGTGCCAGCAGCCAAGATGGTCGGTATGGCTACACCTTC. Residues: CASSQDGRYGYTF.

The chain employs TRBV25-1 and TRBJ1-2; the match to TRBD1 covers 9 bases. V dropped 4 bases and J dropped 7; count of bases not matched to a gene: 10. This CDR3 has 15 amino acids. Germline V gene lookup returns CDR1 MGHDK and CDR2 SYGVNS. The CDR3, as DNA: TGTGCCAGCAGTGTTAACACCGCGGGACAGGGTGGCTACACCTTC. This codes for CASSVNTAGQGGYTF.

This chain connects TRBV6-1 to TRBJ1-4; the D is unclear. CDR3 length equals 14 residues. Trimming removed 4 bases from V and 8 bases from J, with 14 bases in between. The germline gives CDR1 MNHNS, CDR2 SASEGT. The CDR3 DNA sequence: TGTGCCAGCAGTGTAAGGCAGGACCGGGAAAAACTGTTTTTT. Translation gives CASSVRQDREKLFF.

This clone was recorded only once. The CDR3 nucleotides read TGTGCCAGCTTGAGAGGGGGAGGGGCCTATCAGCCCCAGCATTTT. Protein product: CASLRGGGAYQPQHF. The genes are TRBV21-1 and TRBJ1-5. TRBV21-1 constitutes a pseudogene. The CDR3 has 15 residues.